A single sample is the source of the 22 T cell receptor beta chains below, sequenced in a study of T-cell memory formation after mild COVID-19. TCRdb recomputed calls from the 5' RACE reads with MiXCR, one row per CDR3 protein. This sample has under 250,000 distinct CDR3 sequences, with more than 25% found just once. The specimen sequenced was PBMCs or a T cell subset sorted from them (not recorded which). The receptor source for this set is an adult woman who had mild COVID-19 (a few samples of this study predate the infection). Cell type and time point are not known.

This clonotype was seen only a few times. The V call is TRBV5-5, the J call TRBJ2-7, with 8 bases lining up with TRBD2. After removal of 1 base from V and 6 bases from J, the junction contained 6 bases not matched to a gene. The length of the CDR3 is 14 residues. Germline loops: CDR1 SGHKS, CDR2 YYEKEE (reference sequence). This CDR3 is CASSLTSGLGEQYF. The CDR3 nucleotides read TGTGCCAGCAGCTTGACTAGCGGACTGGGCGAGCAGTACTTC. The full variable domain, with the rest looked up from reference TRBV5-5 and TRBJ2-7, is DAGVTQSPTHLIKTRGQQVTLRCSPISGHKSVSWYQQVLGQGPQFIFQYYEKEERGRGNFPDRFSARQFPNYSSELNVNALLLGDSALYLCASSLTSGLGEQYFGPGTRLTVT.

The chain joins TRBV3-1 to TRBJ2-1; 11 bases are a match to TRBD2. Germline V gene lookup returns CDR1 LGHDT and CDR2 YNNKEL (reference sequence). This CDR3 contains 17 residues. Trimming removed 0 bases from V and 9 bases from J; junction bases left unmatched: 10. This CDR3 reads CASSQDLASGRRGEQFF. In nucleotides, the CDR3 is TGTGCCAGCAGCCAAGATTTGGCTAGCGGGAGGAGGGGTGAGCAGTTCTTC.

The CDR3 sequence: CASSSEVAGQEYF. DNA of the CDR3: TGTGCCAGCAGCTCGGAGGTTGCAGGGCAGGAGTACTTC. The V gene is TRBV7-8, the J gene TRBJ2-4; D possibly matches TRBD1 or TRBD2 (5 bases each). The CDR3 consists of 13 residues. Trimming pared 4 bases from V and 14 bases from J, leaving 18 bases between. CDR1 and CDR2 from the germline V gene are SGHVS and FQNEAQ.

The chain links TRBV20-1 to TRBJ2-3; unclear D gene. CDR1 and CDR2 from the germline V gene are DFQATT and SNEGSKA (reference sequence). This CDR3 is 16 amino acids long. With 2 bases removed from V and 7 bases from J, the gap between germline ends came to 22 bases. The CDR3 DNA reads TGCAGTGCTAGAAATCGAGGCCGTAACAACCTAAATACGCAGTATTTT. Translation: CSARNRGRNNLNTQYF.

This clonotype has only a few counts. This chain joins TRBV24-1 and TRBJ1-2; TRBD1 is a possible D gene (5 bases). V lost 6 bases, J lost 6 bases, and 19 bases lay in between. This CDR3 comprises 15 residues. Germline V lookup: CDR1 KGHDR, CDR2 SFDVKD. In nucleotides, the CDR3 is TGTGCCACCAGTTCTACGACCCAGGGCCCCCATGGCTACACCTTC. The encoded protein is CATSSTTQGPHGYTF.

This clonotype was detected a few times. This chain links TRBV5-1 with TRBJ2-7, with 11 bases identical to TRBD2. Germline trimming cut 0 bases from V and 3 bases from J; bases unmatched to any gene: 5. The CDR3 is made up of 16 amino acids. The germline V gene has CDR1 SGHRS and CDR2 YFSETQ. The CDR3 sequence is CASSLETGTSGYEQYF. The CDR3, as DNA: TGCGCCAGCAGCTTGGAAACTGGGACTAGCGGCTACGAGCAGTACTTC.

This clonotype showed up just a few times. The chain is built from TRBV7-9 and TRBJ2-7, with a weak D call TRBD1 (5 bases). This CDR3 is built from 14 residues. Germline V gene lookup returns CDR1 SEHNR and CDR2 FQNEAQ (reference sequence). Between the trimmed V and J ends, which lost 4 bases and 6 bases, there was a span of 16 bases. Here the CDR3 reads CASSSPSGSSEQYF. The CDR3 coding sequence is TGTGCCAGCAGCTCGCCTTCAGGGTCGAGCGAGCAGTACTTC.

A note on this clonotype: This may come from a read error, since a much larger clone is one base off. This chain connects TRBV7-9 to TRBJ1-1; no clear D. Germline-derived CDR1 and CDR2 are SEHNR and FQNEAQ (reference sequence). There are 11 residues in the CDR3. The V end lost 5 bases, the J end lost 13 bases, and 14 bases lay between the germline ends. The CDR3 is CASSPRRVDFF. CDR3 bases: TGTGCCAGCAGCCCACGTAGAGTAGATTTCTTT.

V usage is TRBV5-1 and J usage is TRBJ2-7; the match to TRBD1 covers 9 bases. V lost 0 bases and J lost 3; bases outside the gene matches: 10. Germline CDR1 is SGHRS and CDR2 is YFSETQ. This CDR3 comprises 17 residues. The CDR3 sequence: CASSLARSGTGYYEQYF. The CDR3 region has the DNA TGCGCCAGCAGCTTGGCTCGGTCCGGGACAGGGTACTACGAGCAGTACTTC.

V and J are TRBV5-1 and TRBJ2-7; 7 nucleotides match TRBD1. The CDR3 covers 14 residues. J was trimmed by 4 bases and V by 4 bases; bases with no gene match: 8. Looked up from germline, CDR1 is SGHRS and CDR2 is YFSETQ. The CDR3 nucleotides are TGCGCCAGCAGCCCTTGGGGGACAGCGTACGAGCAGTACTTC. Its protein product is CASSPWGTAYEQYF.

The rearrangement joins TRBV6-5 to TRBJ1-4; TRBD1 aligns across 9 bases. Trimming took 2 bases from V and 3 from J; bases not matched to a gene: 7. Germline values: CDR1 MNHEY, CDR2 SVGAGI. The CDR3 contains 17 residues. DNA for the CDR3: TGTGCCAGCAGTTACGAGTACCGGGACAGGGCTAATGAAAAACTGTTTTTT. This encodes CASSYEYRDRANEKLFF.

This clonotype occurred a few times. This chain connects TRBV7-8 to TRBJ1-4; TRBD1 agrees at 7 bases. This CDR3 contains 14 residues. Germline values: CDR1 SGHVS, CDR2 FQNEAQ. V shed 6 bases and J 8 bases; nucleotides not matched to a gene: 9. CDR3 region: CASSSDRVPEKLFF. CDR3 bases: TGTGCCAGCAGTTCCGACAGGGTCCCCGAAAAACTGTTTTTT.

This chain joins TRBV29-1 and TRBJ1-2, with 7 bases that match TRBD1. The CDR3 has 11 residues. Germline lookup yields CDR1 SQVTM and CDR2 ANQGSEA. The junction had 7 bases not matched to a gene; V was cut back by 8 bases and J by 7 bases. CDR3 loop: CSIGQAGGYTF. The CDR3 DNA reads as TGCAGCATAGGACAGGCTGGTGGCTACACCTTC.

This clonotype was observed a handful of times. The chain employs TRBV24-1 and TRBJ2-2, with 7 bases that match TRBD1. V lost 0 bases and J lost 0; bases outside the gene matches: 3. CDR1 is KGHDR and CDR2 is SFDVKD in the germline V gene. CDR3 size: 17 residues. CDR3 bases: TGTGCCACCAGTGATTTGCTTAGGGGGCCGAACACCGGGGAGCTGTTTTTT. This encodes CATSDLLRGPNTGELFF.

This clonotype turned up a few times. This sequence joins TRBV5-1 and TRBJ2-7; D is possibly TRBD1 (5 bases). CDR3 size: 16 residues. The germline V gene has CDR1 SGHRS and CDR2 YFSETQ. V was clipped by 1 base and J by 2 bases, with 16 bases between them. CDR3 sequence reads: CASSLSPWGGTYEQYF. CDR3 DNA sequence: TGCGCCAGCAGCTTGAGCCCTTGGGGCGGAACCTACGAGCAGTACTTC.

The chain employs TRBV7-2 and TRBJ2-7; 11 nucleotides align to TRBD2. V dropped 1 base and J dropped 3; count of bases not matched to a gene: 2. CDR1 SGHTA and CDR2 FQGNSA come from the germline V gene. The CDR3 has 15 amino acids. CDR3 sequence: CASSLGTSGFYEQYF. The CDR3 DNA sequence: TGTGCCAGCAGCTTAGGGACTAGCGGGTTCTACGAGCAGTACTTC.

The V and J genes are TRBV29-1 and TRBJ2-7, with TRBD1 matching 7 bases. Trimming removed 6 bases from V and 6 bases from J; junction bases left unmatched: 11. Germline lookup yields CDR1 SQVTM and CDR2 ANQGSEA. The CDR3 runs 13 residues. CDR3 region: CSVTGARRSEQYF. In nucleotides, the CDR3 is TGCAGCGTAACAGGGGCCCGACGCTCCGAGCAGTACTTC.

This clonotype was seen more than once but under ten times. CDR3 sequence reads: CASRLGTGGETQYF. The CDR3 nucleotides read TGTGCCAGTCGACTTGGGACAGGGGGAGAGACCCAGTACTTC. This sequence joins TRBV19 and TRBJ2-5; TRBD1 aligns across 11 bases. Germline-derived CDR1 and CDR2 are LNHDA and SQIVND (reference sequence). This CDR3 is 14 amino acids long. Losses at the gene ends were 8 bases for V and 4 bases for J; bases not matched to a gene: 6.

V and J are TRBV6-1 and TRBJ2-1; D perhaps matches TRBD1 (6 bases). Deletions cut 5 bases from V and 1 base from J, with 12 bases between. Looked up from germline, CDR1 is MNHNS and CDR2 is SASEGT. This CDR3 is 15 amino acids long. The CDR3 DNA reads TGTGCCAGCAGTTCCGGGACACAATCCTACAATGAGCAGTTCTTC. It specifies CASSSGTQSYNEQFF.

The gene calls are TRBV29-1 and TRBJ2-1; D uncertain. The CDR3 totals 13 residues. Per the germline V gene, CDR1 is SQVTM and CDR2 is ANQGSEA. Trimming shortened V by 7 bases and J by 6 bases, and 16 bases separated the two germline ends. The CDR3 DNA reads as TGCAGCGGCCTGGGGTGGGCCCTCAATGAGCAGTTCTTC. It is translated as CSGLGWALNEQFF.

CDR3 nucleotides: TGTGCCAGCAGCCAATCGAGTCTCCCCTACGAGCAGTACTTC. Protein product: CASSQSSLPYEQYF. This chain connects TRBV7-9 to TRBJ2-7; D uncertain. Trimming removed 5 bases from V and 2 bases from J, with 13 bases in between. Germline V CDR1 and CDR2: SEHNR, FQNEAQ (reference sequence). This CDR3 has 14 amino acids.

As concerns this clonotype: A junction boundary mismatches the germline segment, possibly from a read error. This rearrangement joins TRBV6-2 or TRBV6-3 to TRBJ2-1, with D unclear. From germline, CDR1 is MNHEY and CDR2 SVGEGT. CDR3 length: 16 residues. CDR3 residues: CASSIHSGGSHNEQFF. DNA for the CDR3: TGTGCCAGCAGTATCCATAGTGGCGGCTCCCACAATGAGCAGTTCTTC.